A single sample gave rise to the 26 T cell receptor beta chains below, sequenced in a study of T cells in Graves' hyperthyroidism and ophthalmopathy. TCR beta CDR3 regions were amplified from RNA. First-round RT-PCR with HTBI primers amplified the TCR CDR3 region. A single record per CDR3 protein comes from TCRdb applying MiXCR to the multiplex PCR reads. The repertoire includes approximately 370,000 distinct CDR3 sequences, roughly 15% of them detected once, and 34% sits in the top ten. Sequencing used blood. All receptors derive from a woman aged 30 to 39 with Graves' hyperthyroidism that later progressed to Graves' ophthalmopathy.

This clonotype has a handful of counts. The genes are TRBV7-9 and TRBJ2-2; 9 nucleotides align to TRBD1. From germline, CDR1 is SEHNR and CDR2 FQNEAQ (reference sequence). J gave up 3 bases and V 6 bases, and 8 bases lay outside the gene matches. The CDR3 runs to 16 residues. The CDR3 loop reads CASRDNRGHYTGELFF. CDR3 in DNA: TGTGCCAGCAGGGACAACAGGGGGCATTACACCGGGGAGCTGTTTTTT.

This clonotype was picked up many times. The J gene is TRBJ2-5, the V gene TRBV7-9; 12 bases are shared with TRBD2. V gave up 4 bases and J gave up 1 base; unmatched junction bases: 13. Germline CDR1 SEHNR, CDR2 FQNEAQ (reference sequence). This CDR3 comprises 19 residues. In nucleotides, the CDR3 is TGTGCCAGCAGCTCAAATATGGGACTAGCGGGTCTGTCCCAAGAGACCCAGTACTTC. Translating it yields CASSSNMGLAGLSQETQYF.

In its sample, this clonotype was seen a few times. Here the CDR3 DNA reads TGTGCCAGCAGCTTCCCCGTGGGACAGGTCAATGAAAAACTGTTTTTT. Encoded protein: CASSFPVGQVNEKLFF. The V call is TRBV7-9, the J call TRBJ1-4, with 8 bases that match TRBD1. The CDR3 sequence is 16 residues long. CDR1 SEHNR and CDR2 FQNEAQ come from the germline V gene (reference sequence). J gave up 5 bases and V 3 bases, and 8 bases lay outside the gene matches.

V gene TRBV6-2 or TRBV6-3 combines with J gene TRBJ2-1; D remains ambiguous. With 0 bases removed from V and 0 bases from J, the gap between germline ends came to 9 bases. From germline, CDR1 is MNHEY and CDR2 SVGEGT. This CDR3 contains 16 residues. Here the CDR3 DNA reads TGTGCCAGCAGTTACTCTCGGTACATCTCCTACAATGAGCAGTTCTTC. Protein sequence: CASSYSRYISYNEQFF.

This clonotype has at least ten counts. The chain joins TRBV19 to TRBJ2-3; 7 positions agree with TRBD1. There are 14 residues in the CDR3. CDR1 is LNHDA, CDR2 SQIVND, per germline (reference sequence). V lost 6 bases and J lost 3; bases outside the gene matches: 6. The CDR3 loop is CASRPGQQTDTQYF. The CDR3 nucleotides read TGTGCCAGTAGACCGGGACAGCAAACAGATACGCAGTATTTT.

Ten or more counts support this clonotype. The V and J genes are TRBV28 and TRBJ2-7; tentative D call: TRBD1 (5 bases). V lost 2 bases to trimming and J lost 7 bases, with 15 bases between them. The germline gives CDR1 MDHEN, CDR2 SYDVKM. The CDR3 has 14 residues. In DNA, the CDR3 is TGTGCCAGCAGTTTACAGGGCCTCCTTGGGGAGCAGTACTTC. This encodes CASSLQGLLGEQYF.

This clonotype showed up just a few times. The rearrangement links TRBV6-4 to TRBJ2-1; 7 positions agree with TRBD2. The V segment lost 0 bases and the J segment 13 bases; nucleotides outside the gene matches: 9. The CDR3 is 14 amino acids. Germline V gene sequence: CDR1 MRHNA, CDR2 SNTAGT. This CDR3 reads CASSDSISSGKQFF. DNA of the CDR3: TGTGCCAGCAGTGACTCGATATCTAGCGGAAAACAGTTCTTC.

This clonotype was seen many times. The V gene is TRBV12-3 or TRBV12-4, the J gene TRBJ2-5; D remains ambiguous. The CDR3 sequence is 14 residues long. Deletions cut 5 bases from V and 5 bases from J, with 15 bases between. The CDR3 here is CASSPTRASETQYF. CDR3 coding DNA: TGTGCCAGCAGTCCGACCCGGGCCTCGGAGACCCAGTACTTC.

This clonotype was seen many times. This chain uses TRBV28 with TRBJ2-1, with 11 bases that match TRBD2. This CDR3 contains 15 residues. The trim removed 7 bases at V and 4 bases at J, leaving 6 bases unmatched. CDR1 is MDHEN, CDR2 SYDVKM, per germline. For the CDR3, the DNA is TGTGCCAGCACCCCCGGGACTAGCGGATACAATGAGCAGTTCTTC. Protein: CASTPGTSGYNEQFF.

The rearrangement joins TRBV27 to TRBJ2-1; possibly TRBD1 or TRBD2 for D (6 bases each). Per the germline V gene, CDR1 is MNHEY and CDR2 is SMNVEV (reference sequence). V dropped 4 bases and J dropped 10 bases, with 26 bases sitting between them. This CDR3 is 17 amino acids long. Written as DNA, the CDR3 is TGTGCCAGCAGTTCAGCGGGTCACCCGGCAGGGGCGCGCGAGCAGTTCTTC. It encodes CASSSAGHPAGAREQFF.

CDR3 protein: CASSLGSSTGFSYEQYF. In DNA form, the CDR3 reads TGCGCCAGCAGCTTGGGGAGTTCGACAGGATTCTCCTACGAGCAGTACTTC. The genes are TRBV5-1 and TRBJ2-7; possibly TRBD1 for D (6 bases). The V and J ends lost 0 bases and 0 bases respectively, with 16 bases between them. The CDR3 has 17 amino acids. In germline, CDR1 is SGHRS, CDR2 YFSETQ. The variable domain in full, with the rest retrieved from reference TRBV5-1 and TRBJ2-7, is KAGVTQTPRYLIKTRGQQVTLSCSPISGHRSVSWYQQTPGQGLQFLFEYFSETQRNKGNFPGRFSGRQFSNSRSEMNVSTLELGDSALYLCASSLGSSTGFSYEQYFGPGTRLTVT.

This clonotype was seen many times. The gene calls are TRBV12-3 or TRBV12-4 and TRBJ2-7, with D possibly TRBD1 on 6 matching bases. Trimming removed 6 bases at V and 0 bases at J, with 18 bases between. This CDR3 is built from 16 residues. As DNA, the CDR3 is TGTGCCAGCAGCTCCTCGCGTCAGGGGAGCTCCTACGAGCAGTACTTC. It yields the protein CASSSSRQGSSYEQYF.

The chain couples TRBV6-5 to TRBJ2-2; 9 bases map to TRBD2. The CDR3 loop spans 17 amino acids. Germline CDR1 reads MNHEY; CDR2 reads SVGAGI. V lost 0 bases and J lost 7; bases outside the gene matches: 9. The CDR3 loop reads CASSYSIPSGIYGELFF. CDR3 DNA: TGTGCCAGCAGTTACTCGATTCCTAGCGGGATTTACGGGGAGCTGTTTTTT.

The table lists this clonotype with many counts. The rearrangement joins TRBV6-1 to TRBJ1-1, with D unresolved. Trimming took off 5 bases at V and 6 bases at J, with 4 bases between the two ends. There are 10 residues in the CDR3. Germline loops: CDR1 MNHNS, CDR2 SASEGT. Written as DNA, the CDR3 is TGTGCCAGCAGTATGTCTGAAGCTTTCTTT. Translation gives CASSMSEAFF.

This clonotype was counted once. V usage is TRBV25-1 and J usage is TRBJ2-7; 7 bases are shared with TRBD2. CDR1 MGHDK and CDR2 SYGVNS come from the germline V gene. CDR3 length: 15 amino acids. The junction had 6 bases not matched to a gene; V was cut back by 3 bases and J by 1 base. CDR3 DNA: TGTGCCAGCAGTGATTCCCCGGGAGGATCCTACGAGCAGTACTTC. Encoded protein: CASSDSPGGSYEQYF.

This clonotype was observed many times. The chain combines TRBV6-1 with TRBJ1-1; 10 bases match TRBD1. The V gene end was trimmed by 7 bases and the J gene end by 3 bases; junction bases not matched to a gene: 5. Germline V lookup: CDR1 MNHNS, CDR2 SASEGT. CDR3 length equals 14 residues. Here the CDR3 reads CASNLGQGDTEAFF. The CDR3 nucleotides read TGTGCCAGCAACCTCGGACAGGGGGACACTGAAGCTTTCTTT.

This clonotype was found many times. This chain uses TRBV13 with TRBJ2-1; perhaps D is TRBD1 or TRBD2 (5 bases each). Germline V gene data show CDR1 as PRHDT and CDR2 as FYEKMQ (reference sequence). This CDR3 is built from 15 residues. V was trimmed by 3 bases and J by 0 bases, leaving 9 bases between them. The CDR3 nucleotides read TGTGCCAGCAGCTTGGGACCGCCCTCCTACAATGAGCAGTTCTTC. This sequence encodes CASSLGPPSYNEQFF.

The chain combines TRBV19 with TRBJ1-5, with D possibly TRBD1 on 5 matching bases. Trimming removed 7 bases from V and 2 bases from J, with 12 bases in between. This CDR3 is built from 14 residues. CDR1 LNHDA and CDR2 SQIVND come from the germline V gene (reference sequence). The CDR3 DNA follows: TGTGCCAGTACGTGGGGCGTCGGCAATCAGCCCCAGCATTTT. It codes for CASTWGVGNQPQHF. Filled out from reference TRBV19 and TRBJ1-5, the complete variable domain reads DGGITQSPKYLFRKEGQNVTLSCEQNLNHDAMYWYRQDPGQGLRLIYYSQIVNDFQKGDIAEGYSVSREKKESFPLTVTSAQKNPTAFYLCASTWGVGNQPQHFGDGTRLSIL.

Many counts were recorded for this clonotype. V usage is TRBV29-1 and J usage is TRBJ2-3; TRBD2 matches 8 bases. With V trimmed by 1 base and J by 6 bases, 12 bases remained unmatched. Germline-derived CDR1 and CDR2 are SQVTM and ANQGSEA. The CDR3 is 16 residues long. Here the CDR3 reads CSVEAPPGLGLDTQYF. CDR3 coding DNA: TGCAGCGTTGAAGCCCCCCCGGGACTAGGTCTGGATACGCAGTATTTT.

The chain couples TRBV29-1 to TRBJ1-4, with a tentative D call TRBD1 (6 bases). Germline lookup yields CDR1 SQVTM and CDR2 ANQGSEA. Deletions cut 0 bases from V and 7 bases from J, with 9 bases between. This CDR3 region has 13 residues. CDR3 sequence: CSVEEGASEKLFF. The CDR3 DNA follows: TGCAGCGTTGAAGAGGGGGCTTCTGAAAAACTGTTTTTT.

This chain joins TRBV12-3 or TRBV12-4 and TRBJ1-1; a possible D gene is TRBD1 (5 bases). Between the trimmed V and J ends, which lost 6 bases and 6 bases, there was a span of 17 bases. CDR3 length: 14 residues. The CDR3 loop is CASSWVGGTAEAFF. CDR3 DNA sequence: TGTGCCAGCAGCTGGGTGGGCGGGACGGCTGAAGCTTTCTTT.

This clonotype showed up just a few times. A read error may account for a junction end that differs from germline. The V and J genes are TRBV19 and TRBJ1-6; D is unclear. Germline CDR1 is LNHDA and CDR2 is SQIVND (reference sequence). The CDR3 loop spans 13 amino acids. CDR3 sequence: CASSIGAGAPLYF. The CDR3 DNA follows: TGTGCCAGTAGTATAGGTGCGGGTGCACCCCTCTACTTT.

In its sample, this clonotype was seen many times. The rearrangement joins TRBV6-1 to TRBJ2-1, with 12 bases fitting TRBD2. Losses at the gene ends were 6 bases for V and 7 bases for J; bases not matched to a gene: 7. This CDR3 spans 15 amino acids. Per germline, CDR1 MNHNS and CDR2 SASEGT. The CDR3 reads CASSSRTSGTNEQFF. The CDR3 DNA reads as TGTGCCAGCAGCTCCAGGACTAGCGGGACGAATGAGCAGTTCTTC.

This clonotype was seen repeatedly, ten times or more. This rearrangement joins TRBV11-2 to TRBJ1-2; no clear D gene. The V gene's germline CDR1 is SGHAT and CDR2 FQNNGV. The ends were cut back, 5 bases at V and 5 bases at J, with 9 bases in the middle. The CDR3 extends over 12 amino acids. Written as DNA, the CDR3 is TGTGCCAGCAGCATAGGAGATTATGGCTACACCTTC. Encoded protein: CASSIGDYGYTF.

This clonotype was detected ten times or more. The V gene is TRBV24-1, the J gene TRBJ2-7; 10 bases align to TRBD2. V dropped 2 bases and J dropped 5; count of bases not matched to a gene: 11. Germline-derived CDR1 and CDR2 are KGHDR and SFDVKD. The CDR3 contains 17 residues. The CDR3 region has the DNA TGTGCCACCAGTGATTCCTTCGGCAGCGGGGGGGCGAACGAGCAGTACTTC. Translated, it gives CATSDSFGSGGANEQYF.

Ten or more counts support this clonotype. This chain uses TRBV2 with TRBJ2-5; D remains ambiguous. CDR1 SNHLY and CDR2 FYNNEI come from the germline V gene. Trimming left V 4 bases short and J 5 bases short, with 5 bases between. CDR3 length equals 11 residues. The CDR3, as DNA: TGTGCCAGCAGTGTCGGGGAGACCCAGTACTTC. As protein: CASSVGETQYF.